This TCR beta chain was retrieved from a study of cytomegalovirus exposure and HLA in healthy donors. Notes on the study in general: Later analysis indicated greater clonal expansion among HLA-associated TCR beta chains than among equally common other chains. The authors listed 150 or so TCR beta chains as cytomegalovirus-associated.

Remarks on this clone: Its target is unknown.

PCR was performed using 60 Vbeta and 13 Jbeta primers. Produced via immunoSEQ multiplex PCR; TCRdb's table is partial and in-frame only. The table lists over 100,000 clones, about 76% of them singletons, with 4.8% in the top ten. Germline lookup yields CDR1 SGHDN and CDR2 FVKESK. Unmatched junction bases numbered 7, after V lost 2 bases and J lost 1 base. The CDR3 length is 18 residues. This clonotype was sampled from a young man in good health and CMV-seropositive. Sequences were obtained from PBMCs. The V and J genes are TRBV14 and TRBJ1-5, with 11 bases identical to TRBD1. CDR3 in DNA: TGTGCCAGCAGCCAACAAGGACAGGGGGCCTCAAGCAATCAGCCCCAGCATTTT. Translation gives CASSQQGQGASSNQPQHF. Based on the CDR3 plus reference TRBV14 and TRBJ1-5, the full variable domain is EAGVTQFPSHSVIEKGQTVTLRCDPISGHDNLYWYRRVMGKEIKFLLHFVKESKQDESGMPNNRFLAERTGGTYSTLKVQPAELEDSGVYFCASSQQGQGASSNQPQHFGDGTRLSIL.